The rows below give T cell receptor beta chains drawn from one sample of a study of blood T cell repertoires in COVID-19. TCRdb's table, derived via immunoSEQ multiplex PCR, lists solely in-frame clones and lacks some. The sample has roughly 110,000 clones; over 80% are singletons. The sequenced sample consisted of peripheral blood. The receptors here all came from a woman in her seventies with acute or convalescent COVID-19. Both conserved end residues are part of each CDR3. Fields, in order: V gene, D gene, J gene, clone size, CDR3 DNA, CDR3 protein. The D gene is left open where the match is weak. Clone size is given for some rows only: seen once, a few or many times, or a class if the clone is expanded.

TRBV5-1	-	TRBJ2-7	-	TGCGCCAGCAGCTCCCAACAGGGTAGAGGAACCTACGAGCAGTACTTC	CASSSQQGRGTYEQYF
TRBV7-9	-	TRBJ2-1	-	TGTGCCAGCAGCCCCGAACCCCTAGGGGATGAGCAGTTCTTC	CASSPEPLGDEQFF
TRBV15	-	TRBJ1-6	-	TGTGCCACCAGCACGGGGGGGATGAATTCACCCCTCCACTTT	CATSTGGMNSPLHF
TRBV7-3	-	TRBJ2-1	-	TGTGCCAGCAGCTCCTCGGCAGGGAATGAGCAGTTCTTC	CASSSSAGNEQFF
TRBV7-3	-	TRBJ2-3	-	TGTGCCAGCAGCTTAAGAGGGCAAGGGCGAGCAGATACGCAGTATTTT	CASSLRGQGRADTQYF
TRBV2	-	TRBJ1-2	-	TGTGCCAGCAGTGAAGCAAGGGGGTTTGGCTACACCTTC	CASSEARGFGYTF
TRBV4-1	-	TRBJ1-6	-	TGCGCCAGCAGCCAAGAAGCAGGGCTCGGCTATAATTCACCCCTCCACTTT	CASSQEAGLGYNSPLHF
TRBV5-8	TRBD1	TRBJ2-7	-	TGTGCCAGCAGCTTGGCCGGGACAGGGAGCGCGGAGCAGTACTTC	CASSLAGTGSAEQYF
TRBV7-9	-	TRBJ2-1	-	TGTGCCAGCAGCTTAGCGCGGTTAGCGTCCAATGAGCAGTTCTTC	CASSLARLASNEQFF
TRBV5-1	TRBD1	TRBJ2-3	-	TGCGCCAGCAGCTTCCGAGGGGGCTCTAGCACAGATACGCAGTATTTT	CASSFRGGSSTDTQYF
TRBV5-1	-	TRBJ2-3	-	TGCGCCAGCAGCTTGGAAGCCCGCACAGATACGCAGTATTTT	CASSLEARTDTQYF
TRBV19	TRBD2	TRBJ2-1	-	TGTGCCAGTAGTCGGACTAGCCGGGTGGGGAACAATGAGCAGTTCTTC	CASSRTSRVGNNEQFF
TRBV18	TRBD1	TRBJ1-2	-	TGTGCCAGCTCACCCGGACAGGATAACTATGGCTACACCTTC	CASSPGQDNYGYTF
TRBV7-9	TRBD1	TRBJ2-5	-	TGTGCCAGCAGCTCCGACAGGGGGGAGACCCAGTACTTC	CASSSDRGETQYF
TRBV6-2/TRBV6-3	-	TRBJ2-1	-	TGTGCCAGCAGTTACGTGGTAGCGGAAAACTACAATGAGCAGTTCTTC	CASSYVVAENYNEQFF
TRBV29-1	-	TRBJ1-1	-	TGCAGCGTGGGGGGACCGGGAGAAGCTTTCTTT	CSVGGPGEAFF
TRBV30	-	TRBJ1-2	-	TGTGCCTCCAGGAAAGACTATGGCTACACCTTC	CASRKDYGYTF
TRBV28	-	TRBJ1-5	-	TGTGCCAGCATCAGTAGCAATCAGCCCCAGCATTTT	CASISSNQPQHF
TRBV28	-	TRBJ1-2	-	TGTGCCAGCGTCCAGGGCCGAAACTATGGCTACACCTTC	CASVQGRNYGYTF
TRBV3-1/TRBV3-2	TRBD1	TRBJ1-1	once	TGTGCCAGCAGCCGTCCCGGGACAGGGGAAGCTTTCTTT	CASSRPGTGEAFF
TRBV5-1	-	TRBJ2-7	few	TGCGCCAGCAGCTTAATGGACAGGGAGGGCGAGCAGTACTTC	CASSLMDREGEQYF
TRBV7-3	TRBD1	TRBJ2-2	once	TGTGCCAGCAGTCCCGCCCGGGGGACAGGGGAAACCGGGGAGCTGTTTTTT	CASSPARGTGETGELFF
TRBV7-9	-	TRBJ2-3	-	TGTGCCAGCCGAAAAGGCGGTGTCATAAGCACAGATACGCAGTATTTT	CASRKGGVISTDTQYF
TRBV15	TRBD1	TRBJ1-5	-	TGTGCCACCAGCAGAGTTCTAACAGGGGGACGGAATCAGCCCCAGCATTTT	CATSRVLTGGRNQPQHF
TRBV10-3	TRBD1	TRBJ1-5	-	TGTGCCATCAGCCCGGACAGGGGAGGTGATCAGCCCCAGCATTTT	CAISPDRGGDQPQHF
TRBV3-1/TRBV3-2	-	TRBJ2-1	-	TGTGCCAGCAGCCCAGAAGGTCTAGTTAGAAAGTTCTTC	CASSPEGLVRKFF
TRBV4-2	TRBD1	TRBJ2-7	-	TGTGCCAGCAGCCCCAGACAGGGCGTGGACTACGAGCAGTACTTC	CASSPRQGVDYEQYF
TRBV18	-	TRBJ1-4	few	TGTGCCAGCTCACCTCGGCAGGATAATGAAAAACTGTTTTTT	CASSPRQDNEKLFF
TRBV6-4	-	TRBJ1-4	few	TGTGCCAGCAGTGAAGGGAGCGGTGAAAAACTGTTTTTT	CASSEGSGEKLFF
TRBV6-5	-	TRBJ2-1	few	TGTGCCAGCAGTACTCGACAGTACAATGAGCAGTTCTTC	CASSTRQYNEQFF
TRBV19	TRBD1	TRBJ1-5	-	TGTGCCAGTAAGACAGGGGGAGACGGTCAGCCCCAGCATTTT	CASKTGGDGQPQHF
TRBV2	-	TRBJ1-5	-	TGTGCCAGCAGTGAAGAAGGGGGTGGTAATCAGCCCCAGCATTTT	CASSEEGGGNQPQHF
TRBV5-5	TRBD2	TRBJ2-7	-	TGTGCCAGCAGCGGACCTAGCGGGAGCTCCTACGAGCAGTACTTC	CASSGPSGSSYEQYF
TRBV5-1	TRBD2	TRBJ2-7	-	TGCGCCAGCAGCTTGGAGCTAGCGGGGGGCCGTACCTACGAGCAGTACTTC	CASSLELAGGRTYEQYF
TRBV19	-	TRBJ1-4	-	TGTGCCAGTAGTTCGACAGAGCTGAATGAAAAACTGTTTTTT	CASSSTELNEKLFF
TRBV5-1	TRBD2	TRBJ2-7	-	TGCGCCAGCAGCTTGGAGACTAGCGGGAGGTACTACGAGCAGTACTTC	CASSLETSGRYYEQYF
TRBV3-1/TRBV3-2	-	TRBJ2-5	-	TGTGCCAGCAGTCAACGAGCAGAGACCCAGTACTTC	CASSQRAETQYF
TRBV2	TRBD1	TRBJ1-5	once	TGTGCCAGCAGTGGAGGACAGGGTAATCAGCCCCAGCATTTT	CASSGGQGNQPQHF
TRBV19	TRBD1	TRBJ1-4	-	TGTGCCAGTAGTATCCCGGGACAGACTAATGAAAAACTGTTTTTT	CASSIPGQTNEKLFF
TRBV18	-	TRBJ2-7	once	TGTGCCAGCTCACCTCGGACAGAGCGGTACGAGCAGTACTTC	CASSPRTERYEQYF
TRBV14	TRBD2	TRBJ2-3	few	TGTGCCAGCAGCCCACCCGGGACTAGCAGACGCACAGATACGCAGTATTTT	CASSPPGTSRRTDTQYF
TRBV10-3	TRBD1	TRBJ1-2	-	TGTGCCATCAGGCCAGACGGAGGACAGGGTGGGGACTATGGCTACACCTTC	CAIRPDGGQGGDYGYTF
TRBV6-5	TRBD1	TRBJ1-6	-	TGTGCCAGCTCCCGGACAGGGGTAGATAATTCACCCCTCCACTTT	CASSRTGVDNSPLHF
TRBV5-1	-	TRBJ2-3	-	TGCGCCAGCAGCTTGGATCAGGGCACAGATACGCAGTATTTT	CASSLDQGTDTQYF
TRBV6-1	-	TRBJ2-3	-	TGTGCCAGCAGTGAATCGCCCAATCGGGATACGCAGTATTTT	CASSESPNRDTQYF
TRBV19	-	TRBJ2-7	-	TGTGCCAGTAGTATGGCGGCTAGCTCCTACGAGCAGTACTTC	CASSMAASSYEQYF
TRBV6-2/TRBV6-3	TRBD1	TRBJ2-5	-	TGTGCCAGCAGTTACCCACCGGGACAGAGACAAGAGACCCAGTACTTC	CASSYPPGQRQETQYF
TRBV9	TRBD1	TRBJ1-5	-	TGTGCCAGCAACAGCAGGGGGGACAATCAGCCCCAGCATTTT	CASNSRGDNQPQHF
TRBV5-1	-	TRBJ1-5	-	TGCGCCAGCAGCTTGGACGGGGGGTCGGGGCAGCCCCAGCATTTT	CASSLDGGSGQPQHF
TRBV3-1/TRBV3-2	TRBD2	TRBJ2-3	-	TGTGCCAGCAGCCCTTCTAGGACTAGCGTGGCAGATACGCAGTATTTT	CASSPSRTSVADTQYF
TRBV6-5	-	TRBJ2-7	-	TGTGCCAGCACCCCCCCGGGATCCCCCTACGAGCAGTACTTC	CASTPPGSPYEQYF
TRBV6-6	-	TRBJ1-1	-	TGTGCCAGCAGTTACTCGAAGAGTGACAATGAAGCTTTCTTT	CASSYSKSDNEAFF
TRBV12-5	-	TRBJ1-4	-	TGTGCTAGTGCGCCAGGGGACGCAACTAATGAAAAACTGTTTTTT	CASAPGDATNEKLFF
TRBV10-1	TRBD2	TRBJ2-2	-	TGCGCCAGCCGGGACTACGAAGGTGGGGAGCTGTTTTTT	CASRDYEGGELFF